This T cell receptor (beta chain) emerged from a study of T cell clonotyping in hematopoietic cell transplantation. Data came from immunoSEQ multiplex PCR; TCRdb stores just in-frame clones and leaves some out. This sample has 26,000 or so clones, with roughly 95% found just once. The V segment lost 2 bases and the J segment 0 bases; nucleotides outside the gene matches: 10. The CDR3 extends over 17 amino acids. The germline gives CDR1 SGHTA, CDR2 FQGNSA. The chain is built from TRBV7-2 and TRBJ2-7; 7 positions match TRBD1. The source is a man in his fifties in good health. Some clones in this sample may be carry-over from other donors' samples. Material: peripheral blood mononuclear cells. CDR3 sequence (DNA): TGTGCCAGCAGCTTACCCAGGGGGACATTAACCTCCTACGAGCAGTACTTC. This gives the protein CASSLPRGTLTSYEQYF. Using reference TRBV7-2 and TRBJ2-7 for the parts outside the CDR3, the full variable domain is GAGVSQSPSNKVTEKGKDVELRCDPISGHTALYWYRQSLGQGLEFLIYFQGNSAPDKSGLPSDRFSAERTGGSVSTLTIQRTQQEDSAVYLCASSLPRGTLTSYEQYFGPGTRLTVT.